Given below is one TCR beta chain in context. Its antigen remains unidentified. No base qualities exist here, and no much larger clone lies one base off it. The entry originates in a study of T cell changes during pregnancy in multiple sclerosis (dated by TCRdb to about 2019). Background for the entire study: Changes in the T cell repertoire over the course of pregnancy were examined in this study in women with multiple sclerosis.

The CDR3 numbers 14 residues from cysteine through phenylalanine. Only CDR3 DNA is held: 42 bases, read in frame from base 1. After removal of 2 bases from V and 4 bases from J, the junction retains 5 bases not matched to a gene. The germline V gene (reference sequence) provides CDR1 GTSNPN and CDR2 SVGIG. The library came from the immunoSEQ multiplex PCR assay. TCRdb's version of the immuneACCESS table is confined to in-frame rearrangements and falls short of the full clone set. An unresolved V gene accounts for under half of the shortfall where checked; the remainder is of unknown origin. The sample table records 50,000 to 75,000 clones; 93% of these occur just once. The ten most abundant clones make up more than 2% of the sample.

The chain links TRBV30 with TRBJ1-5; the junction holds 7 bases that match TRBD1. The clonotype originates from a female donor with multiple sclerosis, enrolled in a pregnancy study. Source: CD8+ T cells from peripheral blood mononuclear cells, taken in the third trimester of pregnancy. The nucleotide sequence reads TGTGCCTGGAGTTTGGAACAGGGGAATCAGCCCCAGCATTTT. Translated, this is CAWSLEQGNQPQHF.